A single sample is the source of the 9 T cell receptor beta chains below, sequenced in a study of cytomegalovirus exposure and HLA in healthy donors. 13 Jbeta primers and 60 Vbeta primers were used for the PCR. Here immunoSEQ multiplex PCR was the method, and the copy in TCRdb shows in-frame clones only, minus some. The sample yields more than 250,000 clones, 70% to 90% seen once. The sample taken for sequencing was PBMCs. Receptors were obtained from a woman aged 18-29 years in good health and CMV-seronegative.

The J gene is TRBJ1-5, the V gene TRBV6-1; no definite D call. Trimming took off 6 bases at V and 9 bases at J, with 15 bases between the two ends. In germline, CDR1 is MNHNS, CDR2 SASEGT. The CDR3 length is 13 residues. The CDR3 spells CASSVRGGVPQHF. As DNA, the CDR3 is TGTGCCAGCAGCGTCCGGGGAGGAGTGCCCCAGCATTTT.

The chain combines TRBV29-1 with TRBJ1-1, with D unclear. With 6 bases removed from V and 4 bases from J, the gap between germline ends came to 15 bases. The CDR3 covers 13 residues. From germline, CDR1 is SQVTM and CDR2 ANQGSEA. The CDR3 region has the DNA TGCAGCGTACGGACCGGAGGGAGCACTGAAGCTTTCTTT. Translation gives CSVRTGGSTEAFF. Looking up the rest from reference TRBV29-1 and TRBJ1-1 gives the full variable domain: SAVISQKPSRDICQRGTSLTIQCQVDSQVTMMFWYRQQPGQSLTLIATANQGSEATYESGFVIDKFPISRPNLTFSTLTVSNMSPEDSSIYLCSVRTGGSTEAFFGQGTRLTVV.

The rearrangement uses TRBV6-1 and TRBJ1-2; weak D call: TRBD1 (6 bases). Trimming cost V 6 bases and J 4 bases, with 9 bases left between them. There are 12 residues in the CDR3. CDR1 and CDR2 from the germline V gene are MNHNS and SASEGT. The CDR3 bases are TGTGCCAGCAGAATGGGGGCCTATGGCTACACCTTC. Translation gives CASRMGAYGYTF.

V and J are TRBV5-8 and TRBJ1-4, with TRBD1 as a possible D gene (5 bases). V shed 4 bases and J shed 5 bases, with 9 bases lying between them. CDR1 is SGHTS and CDR2 is YDEGEE in the germline V gene. This CDR3 is built from 13 residues. CDR3 loop: CASSPRTNEKLFF. The CDR3 region has the DNA TGTGCCAGCAGCCCCCGGACAAATGAAAAACTGTTTTTT.

Only a few counts were recorded for this clone. This chain links TRBV6-1 with TRBJ2-7, with D perhaps matching TRBD1 (6 bases). This CDR3 comprises 12 residues. Per germline, CDR1 MNHNS and CDR2 SASEGT. V was shortened by 8 bases and J by 2 bases, with 10 bases between the two germline ends. CDR3 DNA sequence: TGTGCCAGCCGGACAGCAGCCTACGAGCAGTACTTC. Its translation: CASRTAAYEQYF.

The rearrangement links TRBV5-1 to TRBJ2-7; D not certain. The CDR3 is 12 amino acids. Germline V gene data show CDR1 as SGHRS and CDR2 as YFSETQ. Trimming removed 0 bases from V and 6 bases from J, with 7 bases in between. The CDR3 nucleotides are TGCGCCAGCAGCTTGGGTGTCTCCGAGCAGTACTTC. Encoded protein: CASSLGVSEQYF.

The chain links TRBV29-1 to TRBJ2-3; 11 nucleotides align to TRBD1. Trimming cost V 4 bases and J 2 bases; bases outside gene matches: 5. The CDR3 runs 15 residues. In germline, CDR1 is SQVTM, CDR2 ANQGSEA. CDR3 sequence (DNA): TGCAGCGTTGTGGGGACAGGGGGAGACACAGATACGCAGTATTTT. Translated: CSVVGTGGDTDTQYF.

This chain links TRBV6-1 with TRBJ1-3; D perhaps matches TRBD1 (6 bases). The germline V and J ends were trimmed by 4 bases and 4 bases, with 14 bases remaining between them. CDR1 MNHNS and CDR2 SASEGT come from the germline V gene. This CDR3 contains 15 residues. The CDR3 region has the DNA TGTGCCAGCAGTGTAATAACAGGGATCGGAAACACCATATATTTT. Translating gives CASSVITGIGNTIYF.

V usage is TRBV7-2 and J usage is TRBJ2-2; 8 positions agree with TRBD2. CDR1 and CDR2 (germline): SGHTA, FQGNSA. The V gene end was trimmed by 10 bases and the J gene end by 6 bases; junction bases not matched to a gene: 7. There are 13 residues in the CDR3. For the CDR3, the DNA is TGTGCCAAACCGGGACTAGTAGCCGGGGAGCTGTTTTTT. Amino acid sequence: CAKPGLVAGELFF.